The 17 T cell receptor beta chains below come from one sample, sequenced in a study of T cells after yellow fever vaccination. TCRdb re-called the 5' RACE reads with MiXCR, one entry per CDR3 protein. The sample gives 50,000 or so distinct CDR3 sequences, 6.6% of which show up once; roughly 24% is in the top ten. The sequences come from CD8+ T cells not binding an NS4B(214-222) dextramer, sorted from PBMCs, collected roughly 45 days after the first yellow fever vaccination. These receptors were collected from a man between 18 and 29 years old who received the YFV17D yellow fever vaccine.

The CDR3 protein is CASSLSLGFYNEQFF. The CDR3 DNA reads TGTGCCAGCAGTTTATCACTAGGGTTTTACAATGAGCAGTTCTTC. The chain links TRBV27 to TRBJ2-1; TRBD2 might be the D (5 bases). The CDR3 consists of 15 residues. Trimming shortened V by 0 bases and J by 4 bases, and 10 bases separated the two germline ends. The germline V gene encodes CDR1 MNHEY and CDR2 SMNVEV (reference sequence).

This clonotype was recorded at least ten times. This chain uses TRBV7-9 with TRBJ2-1; weak D call: TRBD2 (5 bases). CDR3 size: 16 residues. Between the trimmed V and J ends, which lost 6 bases and 0 bases, there was a span of 15 bases. CDR1 and CDR2 (germline): SEHNR, FQNEAQ (reference sequence). CDR3 sequence reads: CASSSTGTSSYNEQFF. In nucleotides, the CDR3 is TGTGCCAGCAGTTCAACGGGAACTAGCTCCTACAATGAGCAGTTCTTC.

This clonotype has a count of ten or more. The rearrangement links TRBV5-1 to TRBJ1-6, with a tentative D call TRBD1 (6 bases). The CDR3 totals 16 residues. Deletions cut 1 base from V and 4 bases from J, with 12 bases between. The V gene's germline CDR1 is SGHRS and CDR2 YFSETQ. The CDR3 DNA is TGCGCCAGCAGCTTGAGGGGGGCCGGATATAATTCACCCCTCCACTTT. Encoded protein: CASSLRGAGYNSPLHF.

This chain connects TRBV15 to TRBJ2-7; 7 bases agree with TRBD1. Germline assignment: CDR1 LNHNV and CDR2 YYDKDF (reference sequence). There are 15 residues in the CDR3. V shed 4 bases, J shed 6 bases, and the junction held 12 bases outside the gene matches. CDR3 sequence: CATSTYGQAVREQYF. The CDR3, as DNA: TGTGCCACCAGCACATATGGACAGGCTGTTCGCGAGCAGTACTTC. The variable domain in full, with the rest retrieved from reference TRBV15 and TRBJ2-7, is DAMVIQNPRYQVTQFGKPVTLSCSQTLNHNVMYWYQQKSSQAPKLLFHYYDKDFNNEADTPDNFQSRRPNTSFCFLDIRSPGLGDTAMYLCATSTYGQAVREQYFGPGTRLTVT.

Here the CDR3 reads CASSQDEQGAYGANVLTF. The CDR3 bases are TGTGCCAGCAGCCAGGATGAGCAGGGGGCTTACGGGGCCAACGTCCTGACTTTC. V gene TRBV4-2 combines with J gene TRBJ2-6; TRBD1 matches 8 bases. In germline, CDR1 is LGHNA, CDR2 YNFKEQ. V trimming: 3 bases; J trimming: 4 bases; junction bases outside the gene matches: 11. This CDR3 is 18 amino acids long.

This clonotype was counted between two and nine times. V and J are TRBV5-6 and TRBJ1-6, with 8 nucleotides matching TRBD1. This CDR3 has 16 amino acids. Trimming cost V 2 bases and J 7 bases; bases outside gene matches: 8. Germline CDR1 reads SGHDT; CDR2 reads YYEEEE. CDR3 loop: CASSFMTGAGNSPLHF. The CDR3, as DNA: TGTGCCAGCAGCTTCATGACAGGGGCTGGCAATTCACCCCTCCACTTT.

This clonotype was seen more than once but under ten times. The gene calls are TRBV6-5 and TRBJ1-4; D gene ambiguous. Germline CDR1 is MNHEY and CDR2 is SVGAGI. V was clipped by 10 bases and J by 4 bases, with 10 bases between them. The CDR3 is 12 residues long. The CDR3 DNA reads as TGTGCCACCGCTCGGGGTAATGAAAAACTGTTTTTT. Encoded protein: CATARGNEKLFF.

In its sample, this clonotype was seen many times. V and J are TRBV11-2 and TRBJ2-7; TRBD2 might be the D (6 bases). Germline V CDR1 and CDR2: SGHAT, FQNNGV. V shed 4 bases and J shed 5 bases, with 9 bases lying between them. The CDR3 runs to 12 residues. The chain's CDR3 is CASSSWGDEQYF. The CDR3 region has the DNA TGTGCCAGCAGCTCTTGGGGGGACGAGCAGTACTTC.

With regard to this clonotype: A much larger clone lies a single base off, so this may be a read error. The chain has TRBV6-1 and TRBJ2-7; unclear D gene. This CDR3 is built from 14 residues. V lost 9 bases and J lost 3, with 18 bases in between. Germline lookup yields CDR1 MNHNS and CDR2 SASEGT. CDR3 amino acids: CARIEDGFDYEQYF. The CDR3, as DNA: TGTGCCAGAATAGAGGACGGGTTCGACTACGAGCAGTACTTC.

This clonotype was counted ten times or more. The chain has TRBV3-1 and TRBJ2-7; D is unclear. Germline V gene data show CDR1 as LGHDT and CDR2 as YNNKEL (reference sequence). Trimming cost V 2 bases and J 5 bases, with 10 bases left between them. The CDR3 spans 13 residues. CDR3 amino acids: CASSQFLWDEQYF. The CDR3 region has the DNA TGTGCCAGCAGCCAATTCCTGTGGGACGAGCAGTACTTC.

This clonotype was detected many times. V is TRBV12-3 or TRBV12-4 and J is TRBJ1-4, with 10 bases identical to TRBD1. This CDR3 region has 16 residues. V lost 7 bases to trimming and J lost 5 bases; unmatched junction nucleotides: 10. The CDR3 sequence: CASIKLRGQGNEKLFF. The CDR3 region has the DNA TGTGCCAGCATCAAACTAAGGGGACAGGGGAATGAAAAACTGTTTTTT.

This clonotype came up many times. The chain has TRBV6-1 and TRBJ2-3; 9 nucleotides agree with TRBD1. Trimming removed 4 bases from V and 3 bases from J; junction bases left unmatched: 5. Germline CDR1 reads MNHNS; CDR2 reads SASEGT. This CDR3 is 15 amino acids long. Here the CDR3 DNA reads TGTGCCAGCAGTGCGACAGGGGGTGGGACAGATACGCAGTATTTT. Amino acids: CASSATGGGTDTQYF.

This clonotype has a handful of counts. The chain combines TRBV19 with TRBJ2-1; D is unresolved. V was trimmed by 3 bases and J by 1 base, leaving 10 bases between them. This CDR3 contains 15 residues. Germline V gene data show CDR1 as LNHDA and CDR2 as SQIVND (reference sequence). This CDR3 is CASSIGGPSYNEQFF. In DNA form, the CDR3 reads TGTGCCAGTAGTATCGGCGGCCCTTCCTACAATGAGCAGTTCTTC.

The table lists this clonotype with a few counts. This rearrangement joins TRBV7-2 to TRBJ2-2; TRBD2 matches 7 bases. Germline V CDR1 and CDR2: SGHTA, FQGNSA. V dropped 3 bases and J dropped 5; count of bases not matched to a gene: 9. This CDR3 has 16 residues. For the CDR3, the DNA is TGTGCCAGCAGCTTTGGGGGGGACGTTTTGACCGGGGAGCTGTTTTTT. Translated, it gives CASSFGGDVLTGELFF.

In its sample, this clonotype was seen many times. The V and J genes are TRBV20-1 and TRBJ2-2; 7 positions match TRBD1. Germline V gene data show CDR1 as DFQATT and CDR2 as SNEGSKA (reference sequence). The CDR3 length is 14 residues. V lost 8 bases, J lost 3 bases, and 9 bases stayed unmatched. The CDR3 nucleotides are TGCAGTCAAACAGGGGTGTCGGACACCGGGGAGCTGTTTTTT. This encodes CSQTGVSDTGELFF.

The J gene is TRBJ2-6, the V gene TRBV5-8; unclear D gene. The V gene's germline CDR1 is SGHTS and CDR2 YDEGEE. The V and J ends lost 1 base and 0 bases respectively, with 8 bases between them. The CDR3 spans 16 residues. The CDR3 DNA reads TGTGCCAGCAGCTTGAGACACTCCTCTGGGGCCAACGTCCTGACTTTC. Its translation is CASSLRHSSGANVLTF. The full variable domain, with the rest looked up from reference TRBV5-8 and TRBJ2-6, is EAGVTQSPTHLIKTRGQQATLRCSPISGHTSVYWYQQALGLGLQFLLWYDEGEERNRGNFPPRFSGRQFPNYSSELNVNALELEDSALYLCASSLRHSSGANVLTFGAGSRLTVL.

This clonotype was found many times. The genes are TRBV6-2 or TRBV6-3 and TRBJ2-7; TRBD2 matches at 15 bases. CDR1 is MNHEY, CDR2 SVGEGT, per germline. Trimming at V came to 6 bases and at J to 4 bases, leaving 4 bases not matched to a gene. The CDR3 spans 15 residues. CDR3 sequence: CASRIGTSGGYEQYF. The DNA of the CDR3 is TGTGCCAGCAGGATCGGGACTAGCGGGGGGTACGAGCAGTACTTC.